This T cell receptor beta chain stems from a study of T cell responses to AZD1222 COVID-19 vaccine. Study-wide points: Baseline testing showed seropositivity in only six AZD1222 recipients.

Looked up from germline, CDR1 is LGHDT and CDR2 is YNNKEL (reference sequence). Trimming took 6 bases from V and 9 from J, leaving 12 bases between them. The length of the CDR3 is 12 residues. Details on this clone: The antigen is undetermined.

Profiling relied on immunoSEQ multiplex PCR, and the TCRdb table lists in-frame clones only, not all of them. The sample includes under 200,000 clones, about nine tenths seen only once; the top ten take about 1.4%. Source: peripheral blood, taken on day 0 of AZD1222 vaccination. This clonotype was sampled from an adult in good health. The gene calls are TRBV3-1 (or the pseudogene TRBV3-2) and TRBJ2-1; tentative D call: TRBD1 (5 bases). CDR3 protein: CASSQFQGEQFF. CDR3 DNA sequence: TGTGCCAGCAGTCAATTCCAGGGTGAGCAGTTCTTC.